A single T cell receptor beta chain is shown here with its context. What this receptor recognizes is not known. The sample holds no much larger clone one base away, and base qualities are not on file. The data derive from a study of cytotoxic CD8 clonotypes in ibrutinib-treated CLL (dated by TCRdb to the early 2020s). Broadly, across the study: The cohort was composed of some twelve relapsed/refractory and about 15 treatment-naive patients; IGHV unmutated status was identified in roughly 18 patients. Responses were partial in about 25 patients and complete in 2; after median about 68 months follow-up, about 14 stayed in remission and approximately twelve progressed. The response samples were drawn at a median of roughly eleven months into treatment, with a range of roughly 6 to 36 months. An average of roughly 270,000 productive templates and 94,082 productive rearrangements was obtained per sample. Longitudinal samples were obtainable from about 30% of the 86 participants in the trial. Cryopreserved peripheral blood mononuclear cells were obtained prior to treatment, at the time of response, and at either disease progression or sustained remission. All remission and progressive disease samples were collected while patients were still receiving ibrutinib. Study-wide conclusions, independent of this receptor: Baseline clonality was found to be higher than that of age-matched healthy donors and was strongly correlated with circulating CD8+ T-cell counts. An increase in clonality was observed at ibrutinib response, with clonality remaining stable during sustained remission and falling back toward baseline at progression. Sustained-remission and progressing patients did not have matched sampling times, and lymph node repertoires were not examined. Public clonotypes were rare and either shrank or stayed stable during treatment, and the rise in clonality at ibrutinib response reflected expansion of private clonotypes.

The sample's time point label, in plain terms: roughly 12 months on ibrutinib. For TCR beta library preparation, approximately 1.9 micrograms of genomic DNA was extracted from cryopreserved PBMCs. Longitudinal blood samples from CLL patients receiving ibrutinib monotherapy were subjected to high-throughput TCR beta sequencing. The patients took part in an open-label, single-center phase 2 trial of ibrutinib monotherapy. On a MiSeq, deep resolution sequencing aimed for a depth between 1 in 1 million and 1 in 200,000 T cells, with each clonotype covered about 9.2x on average. TCR beta libraries were generated with the immunoSEQ hsTCRB Kit. As for the authors' bioinformatics: Data were analyzed with ImmunoSEQ Data Assistant and ImmunoSEQ Analyzer, with V, D and J genes assigned per IMGT definitions. Clonality was computed as one minus normalized Shannon entropy of productive rearrangement frequencies, ranging from 0 to 1. Only overrepresented clonotypes making up at least 0.05% of the repertoire of each patient were included in the public clonotype analysis. Approximately 14 age-matched healthy donor repertoires from immuneACCESS served as clonality controls. TCRdb retrieved this table from immuneACCESS and kept in-frame rearrangements only. Not all clones are present; in checked studies, unresolved V genes account for under half, and no reason is known for the remainder. V and J calls and clone size are those listed in that table; D and trimming were worked out from the DNA. The sample includes more than 70,000 clones, with around 79% observed a single time. The ten largest clones capture about 4.8% of the sample.

The origin of this receptor is a human donor with chronic lymphocytic leukemia. The sample consisted of PBMCs, taken after 12 months of ibrutinib treatment.

Here the CDR3 is given as CATSRGREGRSPLHF. The sequenced DNA: TGTGCCACCAGCAGAGGAAGGGAGGGGAGGTCACCCCTCCACTTT. The V and J genes are TRBV15 and TRBJ1-6; a tentative D match to TRBD1 spans 5 bases. CDR1 and CDR2, looked up from the germline V gene (reference sequence), are LNHNV and YYDKDF. V drops 1 base and J drops 10 bases, leaving 14 bases in between. The CDR3 measures 15 amino acids from cysteine to phenylalanine. The read is trimmed to its CDR3 DNA, 45 bases read in frame from base 1.